The TCR beta chain described here comes from a study of cytomegalovirus exposure and HLA in healthy donors. The CDR3 length is 14 residues. Germline-derived CDR1 and CDR2 are MNHEY and SMNVEV (reference sequence). V lost 4 bases and J lost 4, with 14 bases in between. The PCR employed 60 Vbeta primers together with 13 Jbeta primers. Clones were read by immunoSEQ multiplex PCR, and TCRdb kept only the in-frame ones, dropping some. The sample comprises more than 70,000 clones, 70% to 80% of which are singletons, and around 3.2% rests with the top ten. The chain carries TRBV27 and TRBJ2-7, with TRBD1 as a possible D gene (6 bases). The TCR originated in a man aged 45 to 65 in good health and CMV-seropositive. The sequenced sample was PBMCs. The CDR3 loop is CASSSRGITYEQYF. DNA of the CDR3: TGTGCCAGCAGTTCAAGGGGGATTACGTACGAGCAGTACTTC.